This T cell receptor (beta chain) was recovered during a study of blood T cell repertoires in COVID-19. About the research overall: There were acute and convalescent COVID-19 samples, and they came from the United States, Italy and Spain.

Cohort placement rested on clinical history that participants reported themselves. The ends were cut back, 4 bases at V and 0 bases at J, with 7 bases in the middle. The CDR3 loop spans 15 amino acids. Germline loops: CDR1 SGHAT, CDR2 FQNNGV. The table came from immunoSEQ multiplex PCR; TCRdb's copy has only in-frame clones and leaves some out. The data show about 190,000 clones, roughly 77% seen once. The chain combines TRBV11-2 with TRBJ2-6; no reliable D call. This clonotype was sampled from a woman aged 50 to 65 with acute COVID-19. Source material: PBMCs or T cells enriched from blood (not recorded which). CDR3 amino acids: CASSSESSGANVLTF. The CDR3 coding sequence is TGTGCCAGCAGCTCCGAGAGCTCTGGGGCCAACGTCCTGACTTTC.